This entry features one T cell receptor (beta chain) sequence. As processed by the authors: Counts of nucleated cells, estimated from reference gene primer amplification, were obtained. Data came from immunoSEQ multiplex PCR; TCRdb stores just in-frame clones and leaves some out. V and J calls and clone size are as listed in that table; D and trimming were resolved from the DNA. The sample shows fewer than 110,000 clones, 80% to 85% of them seen only once. This sample is drawn from a study of blood T cell repertoires in COVID-19. V was pared by 5 bases and J by 4 bases, with 10 bases of the junction left unmatched. The CDR3 is made up of 16 amino acids. CDR1 is SEHNR and CDR2 is FQNEAQ in the germline V gene (reference sequence).

The chain carries TRBV7-9 and TRBJ2-3; 9 bases are a match to TRBD1. This TCR was recovered from a man aged 65 to 85 with acute or convalescent COVID-19. The sequencing input was peripheral blood. The CDR3 loop reads CASSPMRGQGADTQYF. The CDR3 DNA reads as TGTGCCAGCAGCCCTATGAGGGGACAGGGTGCAGATACGCAGTATTTT.